This TCR beta chain was observed in a study of early T cells in non-severe SARS-CoV-2 infection. For the study at large: From unsorted whole blood, bulk RNA was sequenced, and the chains remained unpaired.

Individual cDNA molecules each received unique molecular identifiers attached to them. TCRdb called the 5' RACE reads again in MiXCR, with one record for every CDR3 protein. The sample consists of more than 45,000 distinct CDR3 sequences, 6.2% of them appearing once. This clonotype occurred a few times. The germline V gene has CDR1 MNHEY and CDR2 SMNVEV (reference sequence). The CDR3 covers 15 residues. V shed 1 base and J shed 3 bases, with 11 bases lying between them. The source is an adult who was a healthcare worker with PCR-confirmed SARS-CoV-2 infection or an uninfected control (not recorded which). The V and J genes are TRBV27 and TRBJ2-3, with a possible D match to TRBD1 (5 bases). The source material was whole blood, sampled at baseline. DNA of the CDR3: TGTGCCAGCAGTTTATTTATCCAGGGAACAGATACGCAGTATTTT. Translating gives CASSLFIQGTDTQYF.